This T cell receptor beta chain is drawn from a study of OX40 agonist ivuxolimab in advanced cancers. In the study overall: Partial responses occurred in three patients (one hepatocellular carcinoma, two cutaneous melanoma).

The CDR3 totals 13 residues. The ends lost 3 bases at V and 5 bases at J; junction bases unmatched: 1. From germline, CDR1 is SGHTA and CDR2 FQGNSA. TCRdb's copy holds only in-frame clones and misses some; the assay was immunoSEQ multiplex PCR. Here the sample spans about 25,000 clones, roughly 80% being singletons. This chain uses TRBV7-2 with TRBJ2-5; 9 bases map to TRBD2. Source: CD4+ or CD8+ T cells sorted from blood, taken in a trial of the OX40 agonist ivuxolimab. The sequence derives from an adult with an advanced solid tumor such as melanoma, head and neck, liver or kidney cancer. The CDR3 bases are TGTGCCAGCAGCTTGAGCGGGGGGGAGACCCAGTACTTC. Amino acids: CASSLSGGETQYF.